The next 29 T cell receptor beta chains were all read from a single sample in a study of OX40 agonist ivuxolimab in advanced cancers. Clones were sequenced by immunoSEQ multiplex PCR, and TCRdb holds only the in-frame ones, with some missing. The sample holds about 55,000 clones; over 75% are singletons and the top ten take roughly 6.5%. The input for sequencing was CD4+ or CD8+ T cells sorted from blood, taken in a trial of the OX40 agonist ivuxolimab. The source is an adult with an advanced solid tumor such as melanoma, head and neck, liver or kidney cancer.

V gene TRBV4-1 combines with J gene TRBJ1-5; possible D gene TRBD1, 5 bases. The ends were cut back, 0 bases at V and 7 bases at J, with 19 bases in the middle. The CDR3 has 17 residues. CDR1 is MGHRA and CDR2 is YSYEKL in the germline V gene. In DNA form, the CDR3 reads TGCGCCAGCAGCCAAGATCTCAGGCTAGCACGGGACCAGCCCCAGCATTTT. As protein: CASSQDLRLARDQPQHF.

The chain links TRBV2 to TRBJ2-5; D possibly matches TRBD1 or TRBD2 (6 bases each). Germline loops: CDR1 SNHLY, CDR2 FYNNEI. The CDR3 spans 17 residues. V was trimmed by 4 bases and J by 4 bases, leaving 22 bases between them. This CDR3 reads CASSGGRRGDQGETQYF. In nucleotides, the CDR3 is TGTGCCAGCAGTGGAGGGAGGAGGGGGGACCAGGGAGAGACCCAGTACTTC.

In this sample, this clone turned up a few times. The V call is TRBV7-9, the J call TRBJ2-3; no clear D gene. In germline, CDR1 is SEHNR, CDR2 FQNEAQ (reference sequence). The CDR3 is made up of 13 amino acids. Trimming pared 1 base from V and 2 bases from J, leaving 4 bases between. The CDR3 reads CASSLGFTDTQYF. The CDR3, as DNA: TGTGCCAGCAGCTTAGGTTTCACAGATACGCAGTATTTT.

This clone turned up a few times. Other nucleotide sequences from this sample produce the same CDR3. V and J are TRBV6-5 and TRBJ1-1; D gene ambiguous. Germline lookup yields CDR1 MNHEY and CDR2 SVGAGI. The CDR3 has 13 amino acids. V lost 3 bases and J 2 bases, leaving 7 bases between the germline ends. CDR3 residues: CASSYSVNTEAFF. For the CDR3, the DNA is TGTGCCAGCAGTTATTCAGTTAACACTGAAGCTTTCTTT.

The chain has TRBV27 and TRBJ2-5; D gene ambiguous. The CDR3 totals 14 residues. Germline V gene sequence: CDR1 MNHEY, CDR2 SMNVEV (reference sequence). With 3 bases removed from V and 5 bases from J, the gap between germline ends came to 13 bases. CDR3 sequence: CASSFRASVETQYF. The CDR3 DNA sequence: TGTGCCAGCAGTTTTCGGGCCTCTGTGGAGACCCAGTACTTC.

The rearrangement links TRBV11-2 to TRBJ1-2; D uncertain. The CDR3 extends over 12 amino acids. V lost 5 bases to trimming and J lost 4 bases, with 8 bases between them. Germline V lookup: CDR1 SGHAT, CDR2 FQNNGV. This CDR3 is CASSVEGYGYTF. In DNA, the CDR3 is TGTGCCAGCAGCGTTGAGGGCTATGGCTACACCTTC.

The J gene is TRBJ1-1, the V gene TRBV18; weak D call: TRBD1 (5 bases). CDR1 and CDR2 from the germline V gene are KGHSH and LQKENI. This CDR3 has 15 residues. Trimming cost V 3 bases and J 10 bases, with 21 bases left between them. The CDR3 loop reads CASSPSAAEGGGAFF. In DNA, the CDR3 is TGTGCCAGCTCACCCTCCGCGGCAGAAGGCGGGGGAGCTTTCTTT.

The chain links TRBV15 to TRBJ2-1, with a tentative D call TRBD2 (5 bases). Between the trimmed V and J ends, which lost 6 bases and 9 bases, there was a span of 15 bases. The CDR3 is made up of 13 amino acids. The germline V gene has CDR1 LNHNV and CDR2 YYDKDF (reference sequence). The CDR3: CATRTGNRGEQFF. CDR3 nucleotide sequence: TGTGCCACCAGGACCGGGAACCGGGGTGAGCAGTTCTTC.

The chain couples TRBV19 to TRBJ2-5; 9 positions match TRBD1. Germline trimming cut 5 bases from V and 6 bases from J; bases unmatched to any gene: 7. The CDR3 runs 14 residues. Per the germline V gene, CDR1 is LNHDA and CDR2 is SQIVND (reference sequence). CDR3 bases: TGTGCCAGTAGTGCAACAGGGGGCGCTCAGACCCAGTACTTC. Protein: CASSATGGAQTQYF.

The chain carries TRBV11-2 and TRBJ1-2; 10 nucleotides line up with TRBD1. The V gene end was trimmed by 5 bases and the J gene end by 0 bases; junction bases not matched to a gene: 9. This CDR3 has 17 amino acids. Germline V CDR1 and CDR2: SGHAT, FQNNGV. CDR3 nucleotide sequence: TGTGCCAGCAGCCCACGGGACAGGGGCGCTGCTAACTATGGCTACACCTTC. Translation: CASSPRDRGAANYGYTF.

This clone has more than one count but fewer than ten. The chain has TRBV2 and TRBJ1-1, with 9 bases fitting TRBD1. CDR3 length: 15 amino acids. V lost 3 bases and J lost 5; bases outside the gene matches: 7. Germline CDR1 SNHLY, CDR2 FYNNEI. The CDR3 region is CASSEDRGRLTEAFF. The DNA of the CDR3 is TGTGCCAGCAGTGAGGACAGGGGCAGGTTGACTGAAGCTTTCTTT.

The chain has TRBV7-3 and TRBJ2-2; 9 nucleotides match TRBD1. Trimming removed 0 bases from V and 5 bases from J; junction bases left unmatched: 4. This CDR3 contains 16 residues. Germline CDR1 SGHTA, CDR2 FQGTGA. CDR3 sequence: CASSLTTGGLTGELFF. Here the CDR3 DNA reads TGTGCCAGCAGCTTAACGACAGGGGGGTTAACCGGGGAGCTGTTTTTT.

The chain employs TRBV28 and TRBJ1-4; D not certain. Germline V gene data show CDR1 as MDHEN and CDR2 as SYDVKM. The CDR3 sequence is 14 residues long. The V end was cut by 5 bases, the J end by 8 bases, with 15 bases between. CDR3 residues: CASSQSGPGEKLFF. CDR3 in DNA: TGTGCCAGCAGTCAATCCGGGCCCGGCGAAAAACTGTTTTTT.

The CDR3 loop reads CASSQTRGHGYTF. CDR3 nucleotides: TGTGCCAGCAGCCAAACGAGGGGGCATGGCTACACCTTC. The chain has TRBV14 and TRBJ1-2, with 7 bases fitting TRBD1. V trimming: 2 bases; J trimming: 6 bases; junction bases outside the gene matches: 3. CDR3 length equals 13 residues. Germline lookup yields CDR1 SGHDN and CDR2 FVKESK.

This clone was counted a few times. The chain recombines TRBV5-6 with TRBJ2-7; D gene ambiguous. Germline V CDR1 and CDR2: SGHDT, YYEEEE. The CDR3 is 12 amino acids. Trimming took off 0 bases at V and 5 bases at J, with 6 bases between the two ends. For the CDR3, the DNA is TGTGCCAGCAGCTTGGTGGGTGACGAGCAGTACTTC. Translated: CASSLVGDEQYF. Looking up the rest from reference TRBV5-6 and TRBJ2-7 gives the full variable domain: DAGVTQSPTHLIKTRGQQVTLRCSPKSGHDTVSWYQQALGQGPQFIFQYYEEEERQRGNFPDRFSGHQFPNYSSELNVNALLLGDSALYLCASSLVGDEQYFGPGTRLTVT.

V is TRBV7-3 and J is TRBJ2-7; 9 bases are shared with TRBD2. The CDR3 has 15 amino acids. The junction had 5 bases not matched to a gene; V was cut back by 3 bases and J by 2 bases. CDR1 and CDR2 (germline): SGHTA, FQGTGA. The CDR3 region is CASSLIAGAPYEQYF. Written as DNA, the CDR3 is TGTGCCAGCAGCTTGATAGCGGGAGCCCCCTACGAGCAGTACTTC.

This chain links TRBV7-2 with TRBJ2-7; D is undetermined. The CDR3 has 11 residues. V lost 5 bases, J lost 2 bases, and 4 bases lay in between. Germline-derived CDR1 and CDR2 are SGHTA and FQGNSA. CDR3 residues: CASSHAYEQYF. CDR3 in DNA: TGTGCCAGCAGCCATGCCTACGAGCAGTACTTC.

This chain links TRBV10-2 with TRBJ2-3; D gene ambiguous. Trimming removed 5 bases from V and 4 bases from J, with 7 bases in between. The CDR3 spans 12 residues. The germline CDR1 and CDR2 sequences are WSHSY and SAAADI. The CDR3 DNA is TGCGCCAGCAGTCAATGGTCAGATACGCAGTATTTT. Translation gives CASSQWSDTQYF.

This chain connects TRBV4-2 to TRBJ2-3, with D possibly being TRBD2 (6 bases). The V end lost 4 bases, the J end lost 1 base, and 15 bases lay between the germline ends. The germline gives CDR1 LGHNA, CDR2 YNFKEQ. This CDR3 region has 16 residues. CDR3 sequence reads: CASSPPIAEGTDTQYF. CDR3 nucleotides: TGTGCCAGCAGCCCACCGATAGCGGAGGGCACAGATACGCAGTATTTT.

The chain joins TRBV5-5 to TRBJ1-1; D is ambiguous. CDR1 and CDR2 (germline): SGHKS, YYEKEE (reference sequence). The CDR3 loop spans 13 amino acids. V gave up 1 base and J gave up 1 base, with 5 bases separating them. The CDR3 is CASSLIRNTEAFF. Here the CDR3 DNA reads TGTGCCAGCAGCTTGATCAGGAACACTGAAGCTTTCTTT.

This rearrangement joins TRBV27 to TRBJ1-2; D is undetermined. Trimming pared 8 bases from V and 2 bases from J, leaving 9 bases between. This CDR3 contains 12 residues. Germline V gene lookup returns CDR1 MNHEY and CDR2 SMNVEV (reference sequence). The CDR3 reads CASGRINYGYTF. CDR3 nucleotides: TGTGCCAGCGGGAGGATAAACTATGGCTACACCTTC.

V usage is TRBV11-2 and J usage is TRBJ1-1, with TRBD1 identical over 9 bases. The trim removed 5 bases at V and 5 bases at J, leaving 6 bases unmatched. The CDR3 has 14 residues. Germline CDR1 reads SGHAT; CDR2 reads FQNNGV. This chain's CDR3 is CASSAQQGATEAFF. CDR3 in DNA: TGTGCCAGCAGCGCCCAACAGGGGGCTACTGAAGCTTTCTTT.

This clone was picked up one time. This chain joins TRBV7-9 and TRBJ1-3; D is perhaps TRBD1 (6 bases). CDR1 and CDR2 (germline): SEHNR, FQNEAQ (reference sequence). The length of the CDR3 is 15 residues. Trimming took off 1 base at V and 2 bases at J, with 9 bases between the two ends. CDR3 sequence: CASSLEGGPGNTIYF. The CDR3 nucleotides read TGTGCCAGCAGCTTAGAGGGGGGGCCTGGAAACACCATATATTTT.

The chain joins TRBV18 to TRBJ2-1; D is uncertain. From germline, CDR1 is KGHSH and CDR2 LQKENI. V lost 2 bases and J 4 bases, leaving 12 bases between the germline ends. This CDR3 contains 15 residues. The CDR3 DNA sequence: TGTGCCAGCTCACCAAAAGCACCACTTTACAATGAGCAGTTCTTC. Its translation is CASSPKAPLYNEQFF.

This clone was found a few times. V and J are TRBV11-2 and TRBJ1-5; D is unresolved. Between the trimmed V and J ends, which lost 1 base and 3 bases, there was a span of 4 bases. Germline CDR1 reads SGHAT; CDR2 reads FQNNGV. The CDR3 extends over 13 amino acids. CDR3 amino acids: CASSLGPNQPQHF. The CDR3 nucleotides are TGTGCCAGCAGCTTAGGTCCCAATCAGCCCCAGCATTTT.

J is TRBJ1-4 and V is TRBV5-6; D is perhaps TRBD1 (5 bases). Trimming removed 1 base at V and 0 bases at J, with 16 bases between. Germline V CDR1 and CDR2: SGHDT, YYEEEE. The CDR3 loop spans 18 amino acids. The CDR3 here is CASSLYGMGTATNEKLFF. CDR3 sequence (DNA): TGTGCCAGCAGCTTGTACGGGATGGGGACCGCAACTAATGAAAAACTGTTTTTT.

The chain uses TRBV9 and TRBJ2-5, with 8 bases matching TRBD2. The CDR3 sequence is 17 residues long. CDR1 and CDR2 (germline): SGDLS, YYNGEE. The ends lost 0 bases at V and 5 bases at J; junction bases unmatched: 12. CDR3 sequence (DNA): TGTGCCAGCAGCGTAGGGACCCACGGGGGGGCAGGGGAGACCCAGTACTTC. This codes for CASSVGTHGGAGETQYF.

This clone appeared once. J is TRBJ2-3 and V is TRBV5-1; D is uncertain. Deletions cut 2 bases from V and 0 bases from J, with 7 bases between. CDR3 length: 14 amino acids. CDR1 is SGHRS and CDR2 is YFSETQ in the germline V gene. CDR3 residues: CASSFQESTDTQYF. The CDR3 nucleotides read TGCGCCAGCAGCTTCCAGGAAAGCACAGATACGCAGTATTTT. Variable domain in full (rest from reference TRBV5-1 and TRBJ2-3): KAGVTQTPRYLIKTRGQQVTLSCSPISGHRSVSWYQQTPGQGLQFLFEYFSETQRNKGNFPGRFSGRQFSNSRSEMNVSTLELGDSALYLCASSFQESTDTQYFGPGTRLTVL.

The chain has TRBV7-2 and TRBJ2-3, with D unclear. Trimming took 1 base from V and 2 from J, leaving 7 bases between them. The CDR3 extends over 14 amino acids. Germline CDR1 and CDR2: SGHTA and FQGNSA. In DNA form, the CDR3 reads TGTGCCAGCAGCTTAGATACTGCCACAGATACGCAGTATTTT. It encodes CASSLDTATDTQYF.